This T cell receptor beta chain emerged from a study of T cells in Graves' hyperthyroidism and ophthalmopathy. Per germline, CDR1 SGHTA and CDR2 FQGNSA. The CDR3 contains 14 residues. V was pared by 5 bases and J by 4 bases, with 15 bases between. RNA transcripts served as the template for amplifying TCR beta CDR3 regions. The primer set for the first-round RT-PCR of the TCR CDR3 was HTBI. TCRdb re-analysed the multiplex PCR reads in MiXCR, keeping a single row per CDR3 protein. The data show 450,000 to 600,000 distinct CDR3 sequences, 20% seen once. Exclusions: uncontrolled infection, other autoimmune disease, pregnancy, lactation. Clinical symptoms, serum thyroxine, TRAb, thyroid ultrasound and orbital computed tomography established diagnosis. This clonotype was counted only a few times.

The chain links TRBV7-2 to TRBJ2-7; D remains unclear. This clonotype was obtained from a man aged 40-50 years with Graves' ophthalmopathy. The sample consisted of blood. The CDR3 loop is CASSPSATPYEQYF. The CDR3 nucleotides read TGTGCCAGCAGCCCGAGCGCGACCCCGTACGAGCAGTACTTC.